This T cell receptor (beta chain) was identified during a study of OX40 agonist ivuxolimab in advanced cancers. Study-wide background: An agonistic anti-OX40 (CD134) antibody, ivuxolimab, was used to treat the patients.

Concerning this clone itself: Its specificity is not known.

Method: immunoSEQ multiplex PCR; TCRdb's copy keeps in-frame clones and lacks some. The repertoire has 40,000 or so clones, about 80% of them found once; the top ten carry approximately 7.3%. Collection of blood occurred at baseline, at cycle 4 day 1, and at cycle 7 day 1. Study-level results: The antigens recognized by the expanded peripheral T cells, that is their antigen specificity, were not determined. Clonal expansion among partial responders at 0.1-3.0 mg/kg ranked near the lowest.

The CDR3 spans 15 residues. With V trimmed by 3 bases and J by 2 bases, 6 bases remained unmatched. Germline V gene data show CDR1 as KGHSH and CDR2 as LQKENI. The source was CD4+ or CD8+ T cells sorted from blood, collected in a trial of the OX40 agonist ivuxolimab. The chain is built from TRBV18 and TRBJ1-2; 7 bases line up with TRBD1. The clonotype was recovered from an adult with an advanced solid tumor such as melanoma, head and neck, liver or kidney cancer. The DNA of the CDR3 is TGTGCCAGCTCACCGGCCGGACAGGCCAACTATGGCTACACCTTC. It encodes CASSPAGQANYGYTF. Full variable domain (missing parts from reference TRBV18 and TRBJ1-2): NAGVMQNPRHLVRRRGQEARLRCSPMKGHSHVYWYRQLPEEGLKFMVYLQKENIIDESGMPKERFSAEFPKEGPSILRIQQVVRGDSAAYFCASSPAGQANYGYTFGSGTRLTVV.